Listed below are T cell receptor beta chains from one sample, sequenced in a study of T cell responses to AZD1222 COVID-19 vaccine. Using immunoSEQ multiplex PCR, the repertoire was profiled, and TCRdb retains in-frame clones only, with some absent. This table has approximately 170,000 clones, about 91% appearing once. Material: peripheral blood, obtained on day 0 of AZD1222 vaccination. The receptor source for this set is an adult in good health. Both conserved end residues are part of each CDR3. The D gene is left open where the match is weak. The size entry is marked missing in some rows and otherwise reads once, few, many or a size class.

. | TRBJ1-1 | TRBV28 | . | TGTGCCAGCAGCTTCAGGGGCCGCCTCATGAACACTGAAGCTTTCTTT | CASSFRGRLMNTEAFF
. | TRBJ2-3 | TRBV27 | . | TGTGCCAGCAGCTCAAGGAGACAAACCGATACGCAGTATTTT | CASSSRRQTDTQYF
. | TRBJ2-4 | TRBV30 | . | TGTGCCTGGAGTGACAGCCCGGACGTAGCCAAAAACATTCAGTACTTC | CAWSDSPDVAKNIQYF
. | TRBJ2-2 | TRBV7-3 | . | TGTGCCAGCAGCTACCAGACGAACACCGGGGAGCTGTTTTTT | CASSYQTNTGELFF
. | TRBJ2-7 | TRBV7-9 | . | TGTGCCAGCATCCTAGCCGGGGGCGAGCAGTACTTC | CASILAGGEQYF
. | TRBJ2-4 | TRBV3-1/TRBV3-2 | . | TGTGCCAGCAGCCAAGAGCTAGCGTTAGCCAAAAACATTCAGTACTTC | CASSQELALAKNIQYF
. | TRBJ2-2 | TRBV27 | . | TGTGCCAGCACCCTGGACGAGAACACCGGGGAGCTGTTTTTT | CASTLDENTGELFF
once | TRBJ2-3 | TRBV24-1 | . | TGTGCCACCAGTGATTTTTGGACAGATACGCAGTATTTT | CATSDFWTDTQYF
. | TRBJ1-1 | TRBV15 | . | TGTGCCACCAGCAGCTTGAAGGTAACTCTTGGTACTGAAGCTTTCTTT | CATSSLKVTLGTEAFF
. | TRBJ2-7 | TRBV5-6 | TRBD2 | TGTGCCAGCAGCGACCCTCTAGCGGGAGGCTCCTACGAGCAGTACTTC | CASSDPLAGGSYEQYF
. | TRBJ2-3 | TRBV29-1 | . | TGCAGCGTCCTCGGGGTCACAGATACGCAGTATTTT | CSVLGVTDTQYF
. | TRBJ2-1 | TRBV19 | TRBD2 | TGTGCCAGTAGTCCTATCAAGCGGGGGGCCTACAATGAGCAGTTCTTC | CASSPIKRGAYNEQFF
. | TRBJ1-4 | TRBV18 | . | TGTGCCAGCTCACCTGCGGGCGGTGTGGGCGAAAAACTGTTTTTT | CASSPAGGVGEKLFF
. | TRBJ1-1 | TRBV5-4 | . | TGTGCCAGCCGAAGGGGGGACCAGATGAACACTGAAGCTTTCTTT | CASRRGDQMNTEAFF
. | TRBJ2-3 | TRBV5-4 | . | TGTGCCAGCAGCCCCCGACTCCTTTCAAGCACAGATACGCAGTATTTT | CASSPRLLSSTDTQYF
. | TRBJ2-1 | TRBV28 | TRBD2 | TGTGCCAGCAGTTTATGGGGGAGGGGACTAGGCAAAACGGGGTACAATGAGCAGTTCTTC | CASSLWGRGLGKTGYNEQFF
. | TRBJ1-3 | TRBV5-4 | TRBD1 | TGTGCCAGCAGCGCAGGGACAGGAGCTGGAAACACCATATATTTT | CASSAGTGAGNTIYF
. | TRBJ2-1 | TRBV2 | . | TGTGCCAGCCGTCTTCATAGCTCCTACAATGAGCAGTTCTTC | CASRLHSSYNEQFF
. | TRBJ2-7 | TRBV19 | TRBD2 | TGTGCCAGTAGTCAAGGACTAGAAGTCTACGAGCAGTACTTC | CASSQGLEVYEQYF
. | TRBJ1-3 | TRBV3-1/TRBV3-2 | . | TGTGCCAGCAGCCAAGTAGGTCCCCGCTCTGGAAACACCATATATTTT | CASSQVGPRSGNTIYF
. | TRBJ2-7 | TRBV27 | . | TGTGCCAGCAGCCCCCCGGGTTGGCGGACCTCCTACTTC | CASSPPGWRTSYF
. | TRBJ2-7 | TRBV5-1 | . | TGCGCCAGCAGCTTACCACACTTCTGCGAGCAGTACTTC | CASSLPHFCEQYF
. | TRBJ1-2 | TRBV28 | TRBD1 | TGTGCCAGCAGTTACCCGGACAGGGCCTATGGCTACACCTTC | CASSYPDRAYGYTF
. | TRBJ1-5 | TRBV7-2 | TRBD1 | TGTGCCAGCAGCCCAGAGGGACAGCCCAATCAGCCCCAGCATTTT | CASSPEGQPNQPQHF
. | TRBJ2-7 | TRBV5-1 | . | TGCGCCAGCAGCTTGGCCTTATCTGGGGGGCGGGACGAGCAGTACTTC | CASSLALSGGRDEQYF
. | TRBJ1-1 | TRBV28 | TRBD1 | TGTGCCAGCAGGAGAGACAGGGGGTGGAACACTGAAGCTTTCTTT | CASRRDRGWNTEAFF
. | TRBJ1-1 | TRBV27 | TRBD1 | TGTGCCAGCAGTCCCCCCACCGGGACAGGGAGAAGGGTGAACACTGAAGCTTTCTTT | CASSPPTGTGRRVNTEAFF
. | TRBJ2-1 | TRBV7-2 | . | TGTGCCAGCAGCTTAGCGCCCGCGTACAATGAGCAGTTCTTC | CASSLAPAYNEQFF
once | TRBJ2-1 | TRBV25-1 | TRBD1 | TGTGCCAGCAGTGAATGGAAACCGGGACAGGGTCGGAATGAGCAGTTCTTC | CASSEWKPGQGRNEQFF
few | TRBJ1-2 | TRBV19 | . | TGTGCCAGTAGTCCAATAAGTGGCTATGGCTACACCTTC | CASSPISGYGYTF
. | TRBJ1-3 | TRBV21-1 | . | . | CASGVGGGNTIYF
. | TRBJ2-1 | TRBV6-5 | TRBD2 | TGTGCCACTGAAACCGGGACTAGCGGGGGGCAGCAGTTCTTC | CATETGTSGGQQFF
. | TRBJ1-2 | TRBV9 | . | TGTGCCAGCAGCGCCCCACAGGGTAACTATGGCTACACCTTC | CASSAPQGNYGYTF
. | TRBJ1-4 | TRBV19 | . | TGTGCCAGTAGTCCGACGGTCACTAATGAAAAACTGTTTTTT | CASSPTVTNEKLFF
. | TRBJ2-5 | TRBV28 | TRBD2 | TGTGCCAGCAGTCCCCGGGGCCCGGGGGGGACGGAGACCCAGTACTTC | CASSPRGPGGTETQYF
. | TRBJ2-5 | TRBV5-6 | . | TGTGCCAGCAGCTTTGGAGGGGGCTGGGAGACCCAGTACTTC | CASSFGGGWETQYF
. | TRBJ2-7 | TRBV12-3/TRBV12-4 | . | TGTGCCAGCAGTTTAGGGGGTAGCGAGCAGTACTTC | CASSLGGSEQYF
few | TRBJ2-7 | TRBV7-2 | TRBD2 | TGTGCCAGCAGTAAACTAGCGGGCTCCTACGAGCAGTACTTC | CASSKLAGSYEQYF
. | TRBJ2-2 | TRBV7-9 | . | TGTGCCAGCAGACCAACCGGGGAGCTGTTTTTT | CASRPTGELFF
. | TRBJ2-1 | TRBV7-3 | . | TGTGCCAGCAGCTCTGGGCTGGAGGACTACAATGAGCAGTTCTTC | CASSSGLEDYNEQFF
. | TRBJ1-3 | TRBV5-5 | . | TGTGCCAGCAGCCGGGTACCCCTCTCTGGAAACACCATATATTTT | CASSRVPLSGNTIYF
. | TRBJ2-7 | TRBV2 | . | TGTGCCAGCAGTGTTTCTCCAGGTCCTTACGAGCAGTACTTC | CASSVSPGPYEQYF
. | TRBJ2-2 | TRBV9 | . | TGTGCCAGCAGCGCCCACAGGGAAACCGGGGAGCTGTTTTTT | CASSAHRETGELFF
. | TRBJ1-1 | TRBV6-5 | . | TGTGCCAGCAGTTACGTTACAGGGATCACTGAAGCTTTCTTT | CASSYVTGITEAFF
. | TRBJ1-5 | TRBV6-5 | . | TGTGCCAGCAGGATAGGGTTGGGAAGCAATCAGCCCCAGCATTTT | CASRIGLGSNQPQHF
. | TRBJ2-7 | TRBV5-1 | . | TGCGCCAGCAGCCGGACGAGCCCAAGGAACGAGCAGTACTTC | CASSRTSPRNEQYF
. | TRBJ1-4 | TRBV5-1 | . | TGCGCCAGCAGCGTATTGACCGGGGTTGAAGAAAAACTGTTTTTT | CASSVLTGVEEKLFF
once | TRBJ2-1 | TRBV14 | . | TGTGCCAGCAGCCAATTAGAGAGCAGCTCCTACAATGAGCAGTTCTTC | CASSQLESSSYNEQFF
. | TRBJ2-3 | TRBV10-1 | . | TGCGCCAGCATTTACTGGGGCTCAAATACGCAGTATTTT | CASIYWGSNTQYF
. | TRBJ1-1 | TRBV6-6 | . | TGTGCCAGCAGTGGGGACTCCCAAAACGCTGAAGCTTTCTTT | CASSGDSQNAEAFF
. | TRBJ2-3 | TRBV10-2 | TRBD2 | TGCGCCAGCAGGGATCGACTAGCGGGGGGCCGGGGGAGCACAGATACGCAGTATTTT | CASRDRLAGGRGSTDTQYF